This T cell receptor (beta chain) was retrieved from a study of T cells in Graves' hyperthyroidism and ophthalmopathy (dated by TCRdb to about 2019). Study-wide context: Peripheral blood was sampled at the time of initial diagnosis, prior to any treatment. A discovery cohort of about a hundred patients, roughly 40 with Graves' ophthalmopathy and roughly 59 with stable Graves' hyperthyroidism, was used to find distinguishing TCR V-J signatures. Prospective prediction of ophthalmopathy was tested in an independent validation cohort consisting of fewer than 20 hyperthyroidism patients and 15 to 17 patients who later progressed to ophthalmopathy. The approximately 100 discovery patients were randomly divided into training and test sets at a 7:3 ratio. In addition, the study compared T-cell repertoires in thyroid tissue and in blood from 6 or 7 Graves' hyperthyroidism patients. Once sampling was done, hyperthyroidism patients were given methimazole at a starting dose of 30 mg daily, whereas ophthalmopathy patients were given high-dose intravenous methylprednisolone. The paper reports TCR Vbeta CDR3 sequencing of more than 120 peripheral blood samples: 43 ophthalmopathy, about 75 hyperthyroidism and around 17 progressor patients. Findings and caveats that apply to the study as a whole: Most expanded thyroid clonotypes (frequency above 0.001) were also detected in blood, a finding suggesting that blood repertoires may reflect thyroid immune responses. Sample size was not statistically predetermined, and investigators were not blinded to group allocation. Ophthalmopathy was separated from stable hyperthyroidism by a 13 V-J signature model, with over 85% sensitivity and roughly 84% specificity obtained in cross-validation and 80%/75% obtained in testing. In validation, the model predicted progression to ophthalmopathy with approximately 71% sensitivity and less than 80% specificity, a median of about 6.7 months before onset.

V and J lose 0 bases and 1 base, and a span of 6 bases separates them. The CDR3, from cysteine to phenylalanine, totals 14 residues. The read is trimmed to its CDR3 DNA, 42 bases read in frame from base 1. CDR1 is given as DFQATT and CDR2 as SNEGSKA, both from the germline V gene (reference sequence). Amplification of TCR beta CDR3 regions was carried out from RNA transcripts. The TCR CDR3 was subjected to a first round of RT-PCR using the HTBI primer set and the Qiagen OneStep RT-PCR kit. Libraries were constructed in a second round of multiplex PCR, after which size selection and purification were carried out. The libraries were sequenced on an Illumina HiSeq2000 using paired-end 100 bp reads. For the original study's pipeline: SOAPnuke was used to process the raw data, with reads discarded if the reads contained adapters or uncalled bases, had a mean Phred below 15, or lacked an exact constant-primer or identifier match. COPE v1.2.5 was used to merge the high-quality paired reads, and each unique nucleotide sequence was defined as a clonotype. MiTCR v1.1 was used to align clonotypes to the IMGT TRBV, TRBD and TRBJ reference segments. Analysis was restricted to V-J combinations with a frequency above 0.0001, which covered 99.2% of repertoires. The TCS score was defined as F50 (clonal expansion) divided by E x V (chaos), with BLOSUM62-based TCRdist calculated between CDR3 peptides within each V-J. Welch's t-statistics and random forest reduced roughly 540 V-J features to about 12, which were used in a naive Bayes classifier (R e1071). Starting from the raw public reads, TCRdb applied fastp trimming at Q25, assembled clones with MiXCR and retained in-frame beta chains. Every distinct CDR3 protein forms one entry, paired with its most common genes and DNA. V and J calls and clone size were set by TCRdb, not the authors. This sample holds about 350,000 distinct CDR3 sequences; about 15% were observed only once. The ten most abundant clones make up around 23% of the sample.

Graves' hyperthyroidism was defined as stable when no progression to ophthalmopathy occurred over 18 months of follow-up. Hyperthyroidism patients were newly diagnosed, with disease duration under 2 months, and aged 18 to 65 years. The study excluded patients with uncontrolled infections, other autoimmune diseases, pregnancy or lactation. Diagnoses were established on the basis of clinical symptoms, serum thyroxine and TRAb, thyroid ultrasound, and orbital computed tomography. Ficoll-Paque density gradient centrifugation was used to isolate PBMCs from around 10 ml of fresh peripheral blood. Trizol reagent was used to extract total RNA, and RNA quality was then checked on an Agilent 2100 Bioanalyzer. As to this clonotype: Its antigen is not yet known. No base quality values were provided; no much bigger clone lies one nucleotide off.

Recombination joined TRBV20-1 with TRBJ2-2; the D gene lacks a confident call. The sample was blood. The TCR originated in a woman aged 30 to 39 with Graves' hyperthyroidism. The nucleotide sequence reads as follows: TGCAGTGCTAGAGATCGGATGAACACCGGGGAGCTGTTTTTT. This codes for CSARDRMNTGELFF.